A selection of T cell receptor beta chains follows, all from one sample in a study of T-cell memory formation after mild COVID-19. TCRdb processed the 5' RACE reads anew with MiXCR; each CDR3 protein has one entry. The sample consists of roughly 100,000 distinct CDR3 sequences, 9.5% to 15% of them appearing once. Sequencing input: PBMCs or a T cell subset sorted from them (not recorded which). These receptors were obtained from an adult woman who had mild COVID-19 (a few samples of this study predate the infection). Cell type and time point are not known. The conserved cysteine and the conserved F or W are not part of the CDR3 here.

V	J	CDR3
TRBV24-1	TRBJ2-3	ATSVGTSGTDTQY
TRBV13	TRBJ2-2	ASSPISSQGTSTGELF
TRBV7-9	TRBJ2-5	ASSYDNQGLAGSETQY
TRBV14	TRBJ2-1	ASSPPGNYNEQF
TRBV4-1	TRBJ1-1	ASSLLGRLNTEAF
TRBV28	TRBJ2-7	ASSPSGWYEQY
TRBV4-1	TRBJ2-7	ASSRPGSYEQY
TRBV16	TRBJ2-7	ASSQSSYEQY
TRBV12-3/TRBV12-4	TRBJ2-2	ASSLGTGELF
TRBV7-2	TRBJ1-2	ASPQRGIGAGYT
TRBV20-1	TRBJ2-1	GAREPTGVNEQF
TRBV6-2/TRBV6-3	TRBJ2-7	ASSYGHYEQY
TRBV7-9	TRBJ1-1	ASSSLGSTGDTEAF
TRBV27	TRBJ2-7	ASSLSRVRAGNPPYEQY
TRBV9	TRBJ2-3	ASSETGTSGDTDTQY
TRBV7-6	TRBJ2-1	ASSLAETGDNEQF
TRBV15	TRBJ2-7	ATSRGDKPSYEQY
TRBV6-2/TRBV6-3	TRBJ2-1	ASSYGPYNEQF
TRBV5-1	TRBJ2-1	ASSLLGTASVDEQF
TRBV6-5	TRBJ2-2	ASSQLAGGTGELF
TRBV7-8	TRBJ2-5	ASSASSRGKETQY
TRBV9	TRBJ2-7	ASALGLSQREQY
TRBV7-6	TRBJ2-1	ASSLGDNEQF
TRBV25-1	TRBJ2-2	ASSEFWTASNTGELF
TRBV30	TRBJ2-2	AWDRGNTGELF
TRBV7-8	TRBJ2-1	ASTRGPVYNEQF
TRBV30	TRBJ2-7	ACGTASYEQY
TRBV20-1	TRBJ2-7	SAWSSGEQY
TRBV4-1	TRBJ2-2	ASSLPPGTGELF
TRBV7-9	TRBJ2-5	ASSFGQGIQETQY
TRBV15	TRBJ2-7	ATSGTGAYEQY
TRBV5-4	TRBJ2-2	ASSLSLGARRTGELF
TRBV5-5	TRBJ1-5	ASSFSSGANQPQH
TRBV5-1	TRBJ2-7	ASSALGQASSSYEQY
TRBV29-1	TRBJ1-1	SVEYPGQNTEAF
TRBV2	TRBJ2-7	ASSDAEGDEQY
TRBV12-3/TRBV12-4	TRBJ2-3	ASKLAPATQY
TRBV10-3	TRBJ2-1	AISDYGGDNEQF
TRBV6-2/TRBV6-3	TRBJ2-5	ASSYSLGQGWTQY
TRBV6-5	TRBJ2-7	ASSYSAPNGALGEQY
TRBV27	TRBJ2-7	ASSLYSGGAKNYEQY
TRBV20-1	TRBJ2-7	SARDLTGGPYEQY
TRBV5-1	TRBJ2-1	ATSEATASYNEQF
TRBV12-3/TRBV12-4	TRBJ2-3	ASSSGGGATDTQY
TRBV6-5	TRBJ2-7	ASSKGTSGAYEQY
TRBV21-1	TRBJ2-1	ASKSQSSYNEQF
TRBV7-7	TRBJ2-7	ASSLNHPTDSYEQY